These 3 T cell receptor beta chains were sequenced from one sample in a study of T cells in localized non-small cell lung cancer. This table comes from immunoSEQ multiplex PCR, and its TCRdb copy is limited to in-frame clones, with some not included. The table shows 90,000 to 100,000 clones, with approximately 91% occurring only once. The sequenced sample was PBMCs, obtained before any cancer treatment. These TCRs come from a woman aged 35 to 70 with stage II squamous cell lung carcinoma.

The rearrangement joins TRBV14 to TRBJ2-7, with D tentatively TRBD2 (7 bases). The CDR3 runs to 15 residues. Germline loops: CDR1 SGHDN, CDR2 FVKESK. The V and J ends lost 0 bases and 5 bases respectively, with 14 bases between them. The CDR3 spells CASSQERGGADEQYF. DNA for the CDR3: TGTGCCAGCAGCCAAGAAAGGGGGGGCGCCGACGAGCAGTACTTC. The complete variable domain, with remaining parts taken from reference TRBV14 and TRBJ2-7, reads EAGVTQFPSHSVIEKGQTVTLRCDPISGHDNLYWYRRVMGKEIKFLLHFVKESKQDESGMPNNRFLAERTGGTYSTLKVQPAELEDSGVYFCASSQERGGADEQYFGPGTRLTVT.

This chain links TRBV6-1 with TRBJ2-7, with no clear D. Deletions cut 2 bases from V and 6 bases from J, with 14 bases between. The CDR3 totals 14 residues. Germline V lookup: CDR1 MNHNS, CDR2 SASEGT. Here the CDR3 reads CASSEKLGPVEQYF. CDR3 nucleotide sequence: TGTGCCAGCAGTGAAAAGTTGGGCCCGGTCGAGCAGTACTTC.

The rearrangement uses TRBV30 and TRBJ2-1; 9 positions agree with TRBD2. CDR1 is GTSNPN and CDR2 is SVGIG in the germline V gene (reference sequence). V trimming: 6 bases; J trimming: 9 bases; junction bases outside the gene matches: 9. The CDR3 totals 13 residues. The CDR3 loop reads CACRVAGEGEQFF. The CDR3 DNA reads TGTGCCTGCCGGGTAGCGGGAGAAGGTGAGCAGTTCTTC.